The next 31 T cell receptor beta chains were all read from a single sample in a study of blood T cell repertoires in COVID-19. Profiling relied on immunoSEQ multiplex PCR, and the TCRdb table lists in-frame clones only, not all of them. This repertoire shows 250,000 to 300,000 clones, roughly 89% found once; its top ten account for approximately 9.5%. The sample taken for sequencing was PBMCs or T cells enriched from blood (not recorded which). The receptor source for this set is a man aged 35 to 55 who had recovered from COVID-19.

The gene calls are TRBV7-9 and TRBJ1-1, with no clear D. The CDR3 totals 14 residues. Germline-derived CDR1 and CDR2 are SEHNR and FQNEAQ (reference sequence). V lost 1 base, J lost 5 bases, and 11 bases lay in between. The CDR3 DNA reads TGTGCCAGCAGCTTAGATCGTTTCGGGACTGAAGCTTTCTTT. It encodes CASSLDRFGTEAFF.

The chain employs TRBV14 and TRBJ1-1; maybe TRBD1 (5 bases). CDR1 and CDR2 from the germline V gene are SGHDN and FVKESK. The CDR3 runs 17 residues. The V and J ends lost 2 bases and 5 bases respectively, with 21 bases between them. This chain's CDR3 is CASSQHVRVGWRTEAFF. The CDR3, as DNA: TGTGCCAGCAGCCAACACGTCAGGGTGGGTTGGCGGACTGAAGCTTTCTTT. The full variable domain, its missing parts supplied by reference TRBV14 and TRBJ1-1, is EAGVTQFPSHSVIEKGQTVTLRCDPISGHDNLYWYRRVMGKEIKFLLHFVKESKQDESGMPNNRFLAERTGGTYSTLKVQPAELEDSGVYFCASSQHVRVGWRTEAFFGQGTRLTVV.

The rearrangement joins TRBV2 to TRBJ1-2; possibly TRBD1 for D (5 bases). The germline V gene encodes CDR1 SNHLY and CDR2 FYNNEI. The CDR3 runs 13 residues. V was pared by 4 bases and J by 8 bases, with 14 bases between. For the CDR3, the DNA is TGTGCCAGCAGTGCGCCGGGGGAATGGGGCTACACCTTC. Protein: CASSAPGEWGYTF. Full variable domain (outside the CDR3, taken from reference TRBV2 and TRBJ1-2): EPEVTQTPSHQVTQMGQEVILRCVPISNHLYFYWYRQILGQKVEFLVSFYNNEISEKSEIFDDQFSVERPDGSNFTLKIRSTKLEDSAMYFCASSAPGEWGYTFGSGTRLTVV.

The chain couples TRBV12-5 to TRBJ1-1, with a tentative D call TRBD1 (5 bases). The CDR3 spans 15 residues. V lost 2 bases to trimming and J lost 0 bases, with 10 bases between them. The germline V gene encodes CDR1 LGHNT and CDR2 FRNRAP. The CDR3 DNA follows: TGTGCTAGTGGTTTGCCTCAGGGTGTGAACACTGAAGCTTTCTTT. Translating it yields CASGLPQGVNTEAFF.

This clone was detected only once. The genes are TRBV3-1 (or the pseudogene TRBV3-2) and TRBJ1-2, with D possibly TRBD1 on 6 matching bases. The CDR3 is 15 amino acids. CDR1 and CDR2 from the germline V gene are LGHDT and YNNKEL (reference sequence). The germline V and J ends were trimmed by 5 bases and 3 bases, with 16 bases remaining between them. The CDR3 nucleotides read TGTGCCAGCAGCGGGATGAGGGGGTACGACTATGGCTACACCTTC. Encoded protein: CASSGMRGYDYGYTF.

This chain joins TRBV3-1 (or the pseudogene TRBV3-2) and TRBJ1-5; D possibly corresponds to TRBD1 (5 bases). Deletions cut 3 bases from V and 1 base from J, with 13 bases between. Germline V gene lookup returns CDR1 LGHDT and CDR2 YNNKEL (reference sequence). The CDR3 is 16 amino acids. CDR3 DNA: TGTGCCAGCAGCCACGGACGGAGGGGAAGCAATCAGCCCCAGCATTTT. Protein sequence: CASSHGRRGSNQPQHF.

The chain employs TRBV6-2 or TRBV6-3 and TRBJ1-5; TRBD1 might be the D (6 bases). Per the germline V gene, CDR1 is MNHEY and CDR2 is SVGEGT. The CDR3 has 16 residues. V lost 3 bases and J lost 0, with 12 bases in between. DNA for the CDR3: TGTGCCAGCAGTTATTCGACAGGTTATAGCAATCAGCCCCAGCATTTT. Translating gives CASSYSTGYSNQPQHF.

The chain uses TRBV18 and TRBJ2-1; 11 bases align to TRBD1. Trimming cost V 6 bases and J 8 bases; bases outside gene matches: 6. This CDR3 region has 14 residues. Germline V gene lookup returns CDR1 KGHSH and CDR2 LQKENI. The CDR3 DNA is TGTGCCAGCTCGATAGGGACAGGGGGTGATGAGCAGTTCTTC. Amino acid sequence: CASSIGTGGDEQFF. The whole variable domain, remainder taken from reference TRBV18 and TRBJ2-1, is NAGVMQNPRHLVRRRGQEARLRCSPMKGHSHVYWYRQLPEEGLKFMVYLQKENIIDESGMPKERFSAEFPKEGPSILRIQQVVRGDSAAYFCASSIGTGGDEQFFGPGTRLTVL.

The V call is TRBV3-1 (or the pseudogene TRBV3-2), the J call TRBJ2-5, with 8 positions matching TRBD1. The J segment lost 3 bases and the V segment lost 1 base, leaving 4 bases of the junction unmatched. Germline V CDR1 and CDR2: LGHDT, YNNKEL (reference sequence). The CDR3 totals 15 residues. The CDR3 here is CASSQAGTGKETQYF. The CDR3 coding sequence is TGTGCCAGCAGCCAAGCCGGGACAGGAAAAGAGACCCAGTACTTC.

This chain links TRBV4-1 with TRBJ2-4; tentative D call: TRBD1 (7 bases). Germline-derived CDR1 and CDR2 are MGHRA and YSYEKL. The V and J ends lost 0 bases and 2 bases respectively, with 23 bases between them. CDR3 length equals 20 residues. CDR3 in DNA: TGCGCCAGCAGCCAAGATCATGGGGCGAGGAGGGGGCCTTCCAAAAACATTCAGTACTTC. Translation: CASSQDHGARRGPSKNIQYF.

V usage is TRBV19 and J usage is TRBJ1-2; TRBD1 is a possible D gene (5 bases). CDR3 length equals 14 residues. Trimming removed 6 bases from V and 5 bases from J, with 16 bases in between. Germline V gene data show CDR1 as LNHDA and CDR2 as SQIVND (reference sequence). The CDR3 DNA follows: TGTGCCAGTAGCCAACAACAGGTGATTTATGGCTACACCTTC. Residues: CASSQQQVIYGYTF.

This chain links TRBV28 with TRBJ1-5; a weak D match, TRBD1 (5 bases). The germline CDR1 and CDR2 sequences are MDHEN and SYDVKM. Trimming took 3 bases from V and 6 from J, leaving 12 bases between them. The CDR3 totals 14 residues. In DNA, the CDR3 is TGTGCCAGCAGTTTCGGCAGGGCTTCTCAGCCCCAGCATTTT. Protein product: CASSFGRASQPQHF.

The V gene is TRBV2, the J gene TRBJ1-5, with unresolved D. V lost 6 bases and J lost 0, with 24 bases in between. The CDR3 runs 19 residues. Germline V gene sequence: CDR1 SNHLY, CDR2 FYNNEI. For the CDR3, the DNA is TGTGCCAGCAGCACAAACCGGGATTTCGGAACTAATAGCAATCAGCCCCAGCATTTT. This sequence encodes CASSTNRDFGTNSNQPQHF.

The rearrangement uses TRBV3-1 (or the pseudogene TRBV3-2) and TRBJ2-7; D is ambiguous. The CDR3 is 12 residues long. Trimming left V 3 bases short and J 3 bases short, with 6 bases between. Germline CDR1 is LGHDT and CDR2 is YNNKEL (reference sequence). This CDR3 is CASSQADYEQYF. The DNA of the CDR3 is TGTGCCAGCAGCCAGGCAGACTACGAGCAGTACTTC.

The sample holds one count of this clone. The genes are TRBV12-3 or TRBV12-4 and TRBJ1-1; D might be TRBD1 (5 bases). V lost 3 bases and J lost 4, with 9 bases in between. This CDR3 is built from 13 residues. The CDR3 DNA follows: TGTGCCAGCAGTTTCTCGGGGGGCACTGAAGCTTTCTTT. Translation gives CASSFSGGTEAFF.

The CDR3 DNA sequence: TGTGCCAGCAGCAACTCCCGAGGGTGGAACACTGAAGCTTTCTTT. It is translated as CASSNSRGWNTEAFF. This chain uses TRBV9 with TRBJ1-1; D unclear. The germline V and J ends were trimmed by 4 bases and 1 base, with 14 bases remaining between them. CDR1 is SGDLS, CDR2 YYNGEE, per germline. This CDR3 has 15 amino acids.

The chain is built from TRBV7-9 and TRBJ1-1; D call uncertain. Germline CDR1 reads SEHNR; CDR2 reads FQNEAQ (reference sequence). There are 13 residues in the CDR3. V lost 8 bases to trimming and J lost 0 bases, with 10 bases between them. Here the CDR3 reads CASGQILNTEAFF. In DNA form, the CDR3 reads TGTGCCAGCGGCCAGATTCTGAACACTGAAGCTTTCTTT.

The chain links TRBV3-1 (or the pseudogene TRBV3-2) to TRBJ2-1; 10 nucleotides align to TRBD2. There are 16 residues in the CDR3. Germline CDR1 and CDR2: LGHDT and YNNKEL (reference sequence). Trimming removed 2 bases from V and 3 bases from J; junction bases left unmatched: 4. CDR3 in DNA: TGTGCCAGCAGCCAACCTCTAGCGGGGGACTACAATGAGCAGTTCTTC. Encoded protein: CASSQPLAGDYNEQFF.

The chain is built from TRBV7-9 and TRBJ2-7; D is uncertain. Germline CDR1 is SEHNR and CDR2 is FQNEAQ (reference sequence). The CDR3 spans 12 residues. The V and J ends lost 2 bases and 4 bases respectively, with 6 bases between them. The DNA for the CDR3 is TGTGCCAGCAGCTTACCGGGTTACGAGCAGTACTTC. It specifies CASSLPGYEQYF. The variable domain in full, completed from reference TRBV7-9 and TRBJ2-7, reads DTGVSQNPRHKITKRGQNVTFRCDPISEHNRLYWYRQTLGQGPEFLTYFQNEAQLEKSRLLSDRFSAERPKGSFSTLEIQRTEQGDSAMYLCASSLPGYEQYFGPGTRLTVT.

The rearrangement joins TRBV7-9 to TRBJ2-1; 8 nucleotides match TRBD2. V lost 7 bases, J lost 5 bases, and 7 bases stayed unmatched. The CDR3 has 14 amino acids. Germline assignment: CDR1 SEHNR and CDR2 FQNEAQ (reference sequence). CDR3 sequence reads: CASTVGLEHNEQFF. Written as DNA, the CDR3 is TGTGCCAGCACCGTGGGACTAGAGCACAATGAGCAGTTCTTC.

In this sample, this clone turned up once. The CDR3 loop reads CAISAGADTDTQYF. The CDR3 bases are TGTGCCATCAGTGCCGGAGCGGACACAGATACGCAGTATTTT. The chain is built from TRBV10-3 and TRBJ2-3; maybe TRBD2 (5 bases). The CDR3 totals 14 residues. Between the trimmed V and J ends, which lost 4 bases and 2 bases, there was a span of 10 bases. Looked up from germline, CDR1 is ENHRY and CDR2 is SYGVKD.

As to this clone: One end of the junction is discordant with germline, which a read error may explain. DNA for the CDR3: TGTGCCAGCAGCTTAGGCCCGGGACTAAGGGCGTTAAACGCCATATATTTT. This codes for CASSLGPGLRALNAIYF. The chain joins TRBV11-3 to TRBJ1-3; TRBD1 is a possible D gene (5 bases). In germline, CDR1 is SGHNT, CDR2 YENEEA. This CDR3 contains 17 residues.

CDR3 nucleotides: TGTGCCAGCACTTTTTACTCTCTAGCGGGAAATACCAATGAGCAGTTCTTC. Translating gives CASTFYSLAGNTNEQFF. The chain combines TRBV4-2 with TRBJ2-1; TRBD2 aligns across 9 bases. Trimming removed 7 bases from V and 6 bases from J; junction bases left unmatched: 16. Germline-derived CDR1 and CDR2 are LGHNA and YNFKEQ. The CDR3 length is 17 residues.

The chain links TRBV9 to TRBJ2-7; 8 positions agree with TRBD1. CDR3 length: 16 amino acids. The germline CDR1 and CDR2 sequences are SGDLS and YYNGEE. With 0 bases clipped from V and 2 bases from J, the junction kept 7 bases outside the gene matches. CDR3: CASSVDPQTGAYEQYF. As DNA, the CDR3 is TGTGCCAGCAGCGTAGACCCGCAGACAGGGGCCTACGAGCAGTACTTC.

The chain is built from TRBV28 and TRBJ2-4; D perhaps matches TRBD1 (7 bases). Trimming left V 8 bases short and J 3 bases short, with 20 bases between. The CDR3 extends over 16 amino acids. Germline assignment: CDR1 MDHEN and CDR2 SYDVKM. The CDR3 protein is CASHPLGQGGKNIQYF. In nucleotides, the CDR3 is TGTGCCAGCCATCCCCTCGGTCAGGGGGGCAAAAACATTCAGTACTTC.

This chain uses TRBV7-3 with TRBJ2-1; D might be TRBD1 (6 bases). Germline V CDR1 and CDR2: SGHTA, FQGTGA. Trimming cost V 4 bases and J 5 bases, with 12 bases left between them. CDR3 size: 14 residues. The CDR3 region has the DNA TGTGCCAGCAGCTGGGGGACACCCAACAATGAGCAGTTCTTC. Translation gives CASSWGTPNNEQFF. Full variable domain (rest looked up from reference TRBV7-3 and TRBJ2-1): GAGVSQTPSNKVTEKGKYVELRCDPISGHTALYWYRQSLGQGPEFLIYFQGTGAADDSGLPNDRFFAVRPEGSVSTLKIQRTERGDSAVYLCASSWGTPNNEQFFGPGTRLTVL.

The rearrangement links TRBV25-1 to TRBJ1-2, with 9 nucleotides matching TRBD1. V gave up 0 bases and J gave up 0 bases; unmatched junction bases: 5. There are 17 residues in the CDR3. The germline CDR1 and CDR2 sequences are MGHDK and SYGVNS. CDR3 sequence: CASSEYRGTGTNYGYTF. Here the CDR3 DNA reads TGTGCCAGCAGTGAATATCGTGGGACAGGGACTAACTATGGCTACACCTTC.

This chain's CDR3 is CASRWTGMNSPLHF. CDR3 nucleotide sequence: TGTGCCAGCAGGTGGACAGGGATGAATTCACCCCTCCACTTT. V usage is TRBV28 and J usage is TRBJ1-6; TRBD1 matches 8 bases. Per the germline V gene, CDR1 is MDHEN and CDR2 is SYDVKM. The V gene end was trimmed by 6 bases and the J gene end by 7 bases; junction bases not matched to a gene: 5. This CDR3 region has 14 residues. Full variable domain (remainder filled in from reference TRBV28 and TRBJ1-6): DVKVTQSSRYLVKRTGEKVFLECVQDMDHENMFWYRQDPGLGLRLIYFSYDVKMKEKGDIPEGYSVSREKKERFSLILESASTNQTSMYLCASRWTGMNSPLHFGNGTRLTVT.

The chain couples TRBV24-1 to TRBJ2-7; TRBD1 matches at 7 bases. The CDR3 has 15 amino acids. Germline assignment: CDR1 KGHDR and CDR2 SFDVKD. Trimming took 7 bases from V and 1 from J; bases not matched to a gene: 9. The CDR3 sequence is CATSSWDSGSYEQYF. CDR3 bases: TGTGCCACCAGCAGCTGGGACAGTGGATCCTACGAGCAGTACTTC.

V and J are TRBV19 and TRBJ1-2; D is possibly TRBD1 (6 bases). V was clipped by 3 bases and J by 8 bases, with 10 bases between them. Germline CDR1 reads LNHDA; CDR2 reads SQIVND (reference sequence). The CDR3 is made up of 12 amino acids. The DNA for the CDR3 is TGTGCCAGTAGTATGGGGGGGCCCGGCTACACCTTC. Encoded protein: CASSMGGPGYTF.

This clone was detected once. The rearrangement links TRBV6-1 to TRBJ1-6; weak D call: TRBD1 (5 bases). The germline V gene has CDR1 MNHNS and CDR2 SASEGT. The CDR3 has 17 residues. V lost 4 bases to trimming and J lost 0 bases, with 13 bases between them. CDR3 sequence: CASSGSRGVSYNSPLHF. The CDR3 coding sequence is TGTGCCAGCAGTGGTTCCCGGGGGGTCTCCTATAATTCACCCCTCCACTTT.